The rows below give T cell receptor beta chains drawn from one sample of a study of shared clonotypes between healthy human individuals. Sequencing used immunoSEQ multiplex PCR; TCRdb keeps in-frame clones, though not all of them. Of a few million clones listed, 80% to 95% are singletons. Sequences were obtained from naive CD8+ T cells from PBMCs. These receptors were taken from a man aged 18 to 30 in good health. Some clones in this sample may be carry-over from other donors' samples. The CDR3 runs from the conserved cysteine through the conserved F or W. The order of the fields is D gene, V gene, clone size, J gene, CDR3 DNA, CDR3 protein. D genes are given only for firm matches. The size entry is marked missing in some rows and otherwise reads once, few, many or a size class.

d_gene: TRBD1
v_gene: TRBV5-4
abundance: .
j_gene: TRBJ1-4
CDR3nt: TGTGCCAGCAGCCCCTACGGGACAGGGGGGGAAAAACTGTTTTTT
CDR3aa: CASSPYGTGGEKLFF

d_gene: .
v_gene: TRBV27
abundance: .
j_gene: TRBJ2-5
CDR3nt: TGTGCCAGCAGCCCACAAAAACCGGTTCAGCGAGAGACCCAGTACTTC
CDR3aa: CASSPQKPVQRETQYF

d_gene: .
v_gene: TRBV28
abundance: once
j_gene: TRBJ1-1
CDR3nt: TGTGCCAGCAGTCCTATGGGGACTGAAGCTTTCTTT
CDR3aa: CASSPMGTEAFF

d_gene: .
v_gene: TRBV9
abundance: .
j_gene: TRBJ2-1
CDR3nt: TGTGCCAGCACTGAGGGTGCGGCTAGCTCCTACAATGAGCAGTTCTTC
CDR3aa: CASTEGAASSYNEQFF

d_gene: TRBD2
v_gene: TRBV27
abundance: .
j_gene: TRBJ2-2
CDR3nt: TGTGCCAGCAGTTCGGGGGGGACCTACCGAACGGGGGACACCGGGGAGCTGTTTTTT
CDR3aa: CASSSGGTYRTGDTGELFF

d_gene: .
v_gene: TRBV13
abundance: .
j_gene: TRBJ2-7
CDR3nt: TGTGCCAGCACCTTGGGGGCAGTAAAGCGGGAGCAGTACTTC
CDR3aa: CASTLGAVKREQYF

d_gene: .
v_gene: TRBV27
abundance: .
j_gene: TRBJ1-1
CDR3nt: TGTGCCAGCAGTTTATTAAGGGCAGGGAGAGTGAGCACTGAAGCTTTCTTT
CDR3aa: CASSLLRAGRVSTEAFF

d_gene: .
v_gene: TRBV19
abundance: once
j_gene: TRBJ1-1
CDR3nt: TGTGCCAGTAGTATAGGCTTGTCCCCGGACACTGAAGCTTTCTTT
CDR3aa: CASSIGLSPDTEAFF

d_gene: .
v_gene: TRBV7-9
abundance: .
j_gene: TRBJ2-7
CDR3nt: TGTGCCAGCAGCGGAAGAGAGGGAGAGGGCTACGAGCAGTACTTC
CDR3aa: CASSGREGEGYEQYF

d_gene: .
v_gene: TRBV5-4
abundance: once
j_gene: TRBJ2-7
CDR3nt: TGTGCCAGCAGCTCAGGCGCGACGCCCTACGAGCAGTACTTC
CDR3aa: CASSSGATPYEQYF

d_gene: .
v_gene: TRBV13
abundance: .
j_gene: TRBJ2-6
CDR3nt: TGTGCCAGCAGCTTACTGGCCGGGGCCAACGTCCTGACTTTC
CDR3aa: CASSLLAGANVLTF

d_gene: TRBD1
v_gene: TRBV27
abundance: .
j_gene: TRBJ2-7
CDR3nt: TGTGCCAGCAGTTTTAGGGGGCACGAGCAGTACTTC
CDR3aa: CASSFRGHEQYF

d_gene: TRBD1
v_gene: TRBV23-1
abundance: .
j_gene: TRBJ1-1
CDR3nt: TGCGCCAGCAGTCAATCGGGACAGCTAACTGAAGCTTTCTTT
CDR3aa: CASSQSGQLTEAFF

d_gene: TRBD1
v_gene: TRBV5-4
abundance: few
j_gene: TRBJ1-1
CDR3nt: TGTGCCAGCACCTCTAAACCGGGACAGAAAGCTTTCTTT
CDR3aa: CASTSKPGQKAFF

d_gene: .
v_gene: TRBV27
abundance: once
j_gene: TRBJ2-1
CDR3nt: TGTGCCAGCAGTTTACTAGCGCGCTCCTACAATGAGCAGTTCTTC
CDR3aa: CASSLLARSYNEQFF

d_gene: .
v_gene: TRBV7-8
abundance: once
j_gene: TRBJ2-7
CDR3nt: TGTGCCAGCAGCCCGATGGGACCTTCCTACGAGCAGTACTTC
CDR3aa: CASSPMGPSYEQYF

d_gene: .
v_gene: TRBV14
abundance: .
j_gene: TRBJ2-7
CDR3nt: TGTGCCAGCAGCCAACTGCCAGGGTCCTCCTACGAGCAGTACTTC
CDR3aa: CASSQLPGSSYEQYF